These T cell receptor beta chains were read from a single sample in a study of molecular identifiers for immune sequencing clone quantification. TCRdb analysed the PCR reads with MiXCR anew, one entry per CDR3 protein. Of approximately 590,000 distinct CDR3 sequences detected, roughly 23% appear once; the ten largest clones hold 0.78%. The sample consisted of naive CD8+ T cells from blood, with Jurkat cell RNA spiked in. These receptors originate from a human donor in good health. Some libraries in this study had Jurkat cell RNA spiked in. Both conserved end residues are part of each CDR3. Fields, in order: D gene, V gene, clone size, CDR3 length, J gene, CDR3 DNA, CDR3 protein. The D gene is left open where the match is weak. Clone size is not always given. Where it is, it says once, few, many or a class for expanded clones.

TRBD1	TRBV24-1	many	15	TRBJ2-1	TGTGCCACCAGTGATAAGTGGACAGGGTACAATGAGCAGTTCTTC	CATSDKWTGYNEQFF
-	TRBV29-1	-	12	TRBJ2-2	TGCAGCGTGCGGACTCTTGCGGGGGAGCTGTTTTTT	CSVRTLAGELFF
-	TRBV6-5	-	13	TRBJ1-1	TGTGCCAGCAGTTACCTAAGGGGCACTGAAGCTCTCTTT	CASSYLRGTEALF
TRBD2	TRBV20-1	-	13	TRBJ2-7	TGCAGTGCTAGAACTAGCGTAGCCTACGAGCAGTACTTC	CSARTSVAYEQYF
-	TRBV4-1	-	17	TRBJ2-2	TGCGCCAGCAGCCGGACGATAGCGGAAATGAACACCGGGGAGCTGTTTTTT	CASSRTIAEMNTGELFF
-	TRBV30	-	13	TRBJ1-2	TGTGCCTGGTACGACCCAGCTAACTATGGCTACACCTTC	CAWYDPANYGYTF
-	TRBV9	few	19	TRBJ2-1	TGTGCCAGCAGCGTAGCACCCAGCCGGGACTCCAGCTCCTACAATGAGCAGTTCTTC	CASSVAPSRDSSSYNEQFF
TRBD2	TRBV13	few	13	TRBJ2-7	TGTGCCAGCAGCACGGGACTAGCTAGCGAGCAGTACTTC	CASSTGLASEQYF
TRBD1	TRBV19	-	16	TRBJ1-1	TGTGCCAGTAGTATCGGACAGGGGAGCGGGGACGCTGAAGCTTTCTTT	CASSIGQGSGDAEAFF
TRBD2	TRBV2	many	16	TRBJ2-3	TGTGCCAGCAGTCCAAGACTAGCGGGGAGCACAGATACGCAGTATTTT	CASSPRLAGSTDTQYF
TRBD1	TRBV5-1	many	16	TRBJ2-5	TGCGCCAGCAGCTTCAGTAGGGGACAGGGACAAGAGACCCAGTACTTC	CASSFSRGQGQETQYF
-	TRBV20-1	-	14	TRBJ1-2	TGCAGTGCTAGAGATTTGAAAGGGACCTATGGCTACACCTTC	CSARDLKGTYGYTF
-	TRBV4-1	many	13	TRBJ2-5	TGCGCCAGCAGCCACAGACAGCAAGAGACCCAGTACTTC	CASSHRQQETQYF
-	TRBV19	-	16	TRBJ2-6	TGTGCCACCGAGGACAGTGGAGGCCCCGGGGCCAACGTCCTGACTTTC	CATEDSGGPGANVLTF
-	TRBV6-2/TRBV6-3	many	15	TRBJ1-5	TGTGCCAGCAGCCCTACTTGGGACGAAGCTCAGCCCCAGCATTTT	CASSPTWDEAQPQHF
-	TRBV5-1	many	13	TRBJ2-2	TGCGCCAGCAGCTTACAGGGAAGCGGGGAGCTGTTTTTT	CASSLQGSGELFF
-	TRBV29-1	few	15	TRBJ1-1	TGCAGCGCCAATCCTGAACGGGTCATGAACACTGAAGCTTTCTTT	CSANPERVMNTEAFF
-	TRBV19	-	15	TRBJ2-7	TGTGCCAGTAGCGCCGCCGGGCGACCGTCCTACGAGCAGTACTTC	CASSAAGRPSYEQYF
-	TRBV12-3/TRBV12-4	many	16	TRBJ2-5	TGTGCCAGCAGTTTAGATCTGGGGGATAGCCAAGAGACCCAGTACTTC	CASSLDLGDSQETQYF
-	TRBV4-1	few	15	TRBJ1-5	TGCGCCAGCAGCCAAGAAGTCGGGGAGTATCAGCCCCAGCATTTT	CASSQEVGEYQPQHF